A single sample is the source of the 16 T cell receptor beta chains below, sequenced in a study of graft-versus-host responses after intestinal transplantation. Generated by immunoSEQ multiplex PCR, the TCRdb table keeps only in-frame clones and is missing some. The sample yields roughly 99,000 clones, roughly 83% seen once. Sequenced material: PBMCs, taken 255 days after intestinal transplant. The receptors originated from a human patient who received an intestinal transplant, so some T cells may come from the graft donor.

The V and J genes are TRBV7-9 and TRBJ1-4; no clear D. There are 14 residues in the CDR3. The ends were cut back, 2 bases at V and 0 bases at J, with 4 bases in the middle. CDR1 SEHNR and CDR2 FQNEAQ come from the germline V gene (reference sequence). CDR3 DNA sequence: TGTGCCAGCAGCTTACAGGCAACTAATGAAAAACTGTTTTTT. Protein: CASSLQATNEKLFF. Full variable domain (missing parts from reference TRBV7-9 and TRBJ1-4): DTGVSQNPRHKITKRGQNVTFRCDPISEHNRLYWYRQTLGQGPEFLTYFQNEAQLEKSRLLSDRFSAERPKGSFSTLEIQRTEQGDSAMYLCASSLQATNEKLFFGSGTQLSVL.

The rearrangement joins TRBV7-3 to TRBJ2-2; 8 nucleotides align to TRBD1. Per germline, CDR1 SGHTA and CDR2 FQGTGA. The CDR3 sequence is 16 residues long. V was pared by 5 bases and J by 6 bases, with 11 bases of the junction left unmatched. In DNA, the CDR3 is TGTGCCAGCAGCCGACCCGGGACAGGACTGGCCGGGGAGCTGTTTTTT. Translation gives CASSRPGTGLAGELFF.

Only a few counts were recorded for this clone. The chain combines TRBV28 with TRBJ1-2; D gene uncertain. Germline values: CDR1 MDHEN, CDR2 SYDVKM. The CDR3 contains 13 residues. Trimming took 0 bases from V and 1 from J, leaving 3 bases between them. The CDR3 loop reads CASSLWVNYGYTF. The CDR3 DNA reads TGTGCCAGCAGTTTATGGGTTAACTATGGCTACACCTTC.

The chain combines TRBV30 with TRBJ2-5, with no clear D. Trimming removed 1 base from V and 4 bases from J, with 7 bases in between. CDR3 length equals 12 residues. From germline, CDR1 is GTSNPN and CDR2 SVGIG (reference sequence). The CDR3 DNA follows: TGTGCCTGGAGTGAAGCGCGAGAGACCCAGTACTTC. Translation gives CAWSEARETQYF.

The count of this clone is one. This rearrangement joins TRBV7-9 to TRBJ1-4; no clear D gene. Trimming removed 0 bases at V and 8 bases at J, with 7 bases between. Germline V CDR1 and CDR2: SEHNR, FQNEAQ (reference sequence). This CDR3 has 13 residues. CDR3 sequence reads: CASSLAGLEKLFF. For the CDR3, the DNA is TGTGCCAGCAGCTTAGCCGGGTTAGAAAAACTGTTTTTT. Based on the CDR3 plus reference TRBV7-9 and TRBJ1-4, the full variable domain is DTGVSQNPRHKITKRGQNVTFRCDPISEHNRLYWYRQTLGQGPEFLTYFQNEAQLEKSRLLSDRFSAERPKGSFSTLEIQRTEQGDSAMYLCASSLAGLEKLFFGSGTQLSVL.

This CDR3 is CASSPGGNYDTRGYTF. The CDR3, as DNA: TGTGCCAGCAGCCCCGGGGGCAACTACGACACCCGGGGCTACACCTTC. The J gene is TRBJ1-2, the V gene TRBV9; tentatively, D is TRBD1 (6 bases). V was cut by 4 bases and J by 8 bases, with 24 bases left in between. The V gene's germline CDR1 is SGDLS and CDR2 YYNGEE. CDR3 length: 16 amino acids.

The genes are TRBV27 and TRBJ2-2, with 7 bases aligning to TRBD1. The CDR3 consists of 17 residues. V shed 8 bases, J shed 1 base, and the junction held 13 bases outside the gene matches. Germline V CDR1 and CDR2: MNHEY, SMNVEV (reference sequence). DNA for the CDR3: TGTGCCAGCCTAGGACAGGAAGTCCAGGTGAACACCGGGGAGCTGTTTTTT. This codes for CASLGQEVQVNTGELFF.

The rearrangement uses TRBV5-1 and TRBJ2-7; D remains ambiguous. Germline V CDR1 and CDR2: SGHRS, YFSETQ. The CDR3 has 14 residues. V shed 0 bases and J shed 4 bases, with 11 bases lying between them. The CDR3 coding sequence is TGCGCCAGCAGCTTGGATCTAGTCTCTTACGAGCAGTACTTC. Its translation is CASSLDLVSYEQYF.

This rearrangement joins TRBV13 to TRBJ2-5; 7 bases match TRBD1. V gave up 3 bases and J gave up 4 bases; unmatched junction bases: 5. The CDR3 is 14 amino acids. The germline CDR1 and CDR2 sequences are PRHDT and FYEKMQ (reference sequence). The CDR3: CASSFGDSPETQYF. CDR3 DNA: TGTGCCAGCAGCTTTGGGGACAGTCCAGAGACCCAGTACTTC.

CDR3 bases: TGTGCCAGCAGCTTAGGTCCCGTGGTTGACTACACCTTC. This translates into CASSLGPVVDYTF. The chain uses TRBV7-9 and TRBJ1-2; D call uncertain. Per the germline V gene, CDR1 is SEHNR and CDR2 is FQNEAQ (reference sequence). Trimming left V 1 base short and J 10 bases short, with 13 bases between. The CDR3 length is 13 residues. Combining the CDR3 with reference TRBV7-9 and TRBJ1-2 gives the whole variable domain DTGVSQNPRHKITKRGQNVTFRCDPISEHNRLYWYRQTLGQGPEFLTYFQNEAQLEKSRLLSDRFSAERPKGSFSTLEIQRTEQGDSAMYLCASSLGPVVDYTFGSGTRLTVV.

This clone was counted between two and nine times. J is TRBJ2-3 and V is TRBV6-5, with 9 bases aligning to TRBD1. This CDR3 region has 14 residues. Germline-derived CDR1 and CDR2 are MNHEY and SVGAGI. Trimming removed 4 bases from V and 3 bases from J; junction bases left unmatched: 2. CDR3 sequence: CASSWGQGTDTQYF. In DNA, the CDR3 is TGTGCCAGCAGTTGGGGACAGGGAACAGATACGCAGTATTTT.

The chain recombines TRBV2 with TRBJ1-1; D remains ambiguous. Germline V gene data show CDR1 as SNHLY and CDR2 as FYNNEI. With 6 bases removed from V and 5 bases from J, the gap between germline ends came to 10 bases. The CDR3 runs 12 residues. The CDR3 sequence is CASRAGWTEAFF. CDR3 in DNA: TGTGCCAGCAGGGCAGGATGGACTGAAGCTTTCTTT.

The rearrangement joins TRBV30 to TRBJ1-5; D unclear. The ends were cut back, 2 bases at V and 1 base at J, with 6 bases in the middle. Germline V gives CDR1 GTSNPN, CDR2 SVGIG (reference sequence). CDR3 length equals 13 residues. The CDR3 DNA sequence: TGTGCCTGGAGTCTGCGGAGCAATCAGCCCCAGCATTTT. This translates into CAWSLRSNQPQHF.

V is TRBV30 and J is TRBJ2-7; 7 bases line up with TRBD2. Germline lookup yields CDR1 GTSNPN and CDR2 SVGIG (reference sequence). V shed 2 bases and J 3 bases; nucleotides not matched to a gene: 1. CDR3 length: 12 amino acids. The CDR3 nucleotides are TGTGCCTGGAGTCGCGGGGGCTACGAGCAGTACGTC. Translating gives CAWSRGGYEQYV.

The chain joins TRBV9 to TRBJ2-7; D possibly corresponds to TRBD2 (6 bases). CDR3 length equals 16 residues. The V end lost 4 bases, the J end lost 3 bases, and 20 bases lay between the germline ends. The germline gives CDR1 SGDLS, CDR2 YYNGEE. Here the CDR3 DNA reads TGTGCCAGCAGCAAGTTAAGTAACGGGGGAGTCTACGAGCAGTACTTC. Translation gives CASSKLSNGGVYEQYF.

This chain joins TRBV19 and TRBJ1-2; D gene ambiguous. This CDR3 is 13 amino acids long. Trimming took off 1 base at V and 4 bases at J, with 7 bases between the two ends. The germline V gene encodes CDR1 LNHDA and CDR2 SQIVND (reference sequence). Here the CDR3 DNA reads TGTGCCAGTAGTATAGGCGCAGCCTATGGCTACACCTTC. Its translation is CASSIGAAYGYTF.